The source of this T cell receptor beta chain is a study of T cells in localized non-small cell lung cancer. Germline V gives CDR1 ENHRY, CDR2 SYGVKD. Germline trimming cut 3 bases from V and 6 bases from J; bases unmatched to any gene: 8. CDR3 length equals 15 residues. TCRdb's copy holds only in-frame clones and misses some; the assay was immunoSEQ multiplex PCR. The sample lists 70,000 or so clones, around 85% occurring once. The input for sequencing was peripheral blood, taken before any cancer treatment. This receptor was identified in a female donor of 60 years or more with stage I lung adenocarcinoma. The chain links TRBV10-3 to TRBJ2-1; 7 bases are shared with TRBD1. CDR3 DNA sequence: TGTGCCATCAGTGATCGACAGGGTGGGGTCAATGAGCAGTTCTTC. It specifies CAISDRQGGVNEQFF.